This T cell receptor beta chain originates from a study of blood T cell repertoires in COVID-19. Study details: The United States, Italy and Spain provided the acute and convalescent COVID-19 samples. T cells, B-cell-depleted T cells, or PBMCs provided the cDNA or gDNA that served as material.

As handled by the study authors: Researchers report that nucleated cell counts were estimated from reference gene primer amplification. Sequencing was performed with immunoSEQ multiplex PCR; in TCRdb, only in-frame clones are kept and a portion is missing. V, J and clone size are those of that table, while D and trimming were read from the DNA. Seen here are about 82,000 clones, 81% observed once, and the top ten hold roughly 40%. The CDR3 is 13 amino acids. J was trimmed by 0 bases and V by 9 bases; bases with no gene match: 3. CDR1 is KGHDR and CDR2 is SFDVKD in the germline V gene. The sequenced sample consisted of peripheral blood. The rearrangement links TRBV24-1 to TRBJ1-1; 7 bases are shared with TRBD1. The source is an elderly man with acute or convalescent COVID-19. The CDR3 region is CATSGQMNTEAFF. CDR3 nucleotide sequence: TGTGCCACCTCGGGACAGATGAACACTGAAGCTTTCTTT.